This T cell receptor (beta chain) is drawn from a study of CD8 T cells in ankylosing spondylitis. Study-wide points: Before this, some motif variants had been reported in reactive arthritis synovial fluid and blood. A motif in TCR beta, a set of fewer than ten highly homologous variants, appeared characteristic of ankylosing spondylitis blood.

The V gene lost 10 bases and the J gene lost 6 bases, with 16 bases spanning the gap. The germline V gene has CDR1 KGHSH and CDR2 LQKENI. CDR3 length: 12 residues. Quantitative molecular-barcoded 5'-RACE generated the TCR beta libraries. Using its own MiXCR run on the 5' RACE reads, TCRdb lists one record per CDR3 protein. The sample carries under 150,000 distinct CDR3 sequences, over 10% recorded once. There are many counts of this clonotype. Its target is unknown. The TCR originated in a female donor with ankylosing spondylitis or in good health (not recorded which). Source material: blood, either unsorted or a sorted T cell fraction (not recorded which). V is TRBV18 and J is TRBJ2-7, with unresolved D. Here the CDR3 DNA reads TGTGCCACCGTGGTAAAGGCCTGCGAGCAGTACTTC. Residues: CATVVKACEQYF.